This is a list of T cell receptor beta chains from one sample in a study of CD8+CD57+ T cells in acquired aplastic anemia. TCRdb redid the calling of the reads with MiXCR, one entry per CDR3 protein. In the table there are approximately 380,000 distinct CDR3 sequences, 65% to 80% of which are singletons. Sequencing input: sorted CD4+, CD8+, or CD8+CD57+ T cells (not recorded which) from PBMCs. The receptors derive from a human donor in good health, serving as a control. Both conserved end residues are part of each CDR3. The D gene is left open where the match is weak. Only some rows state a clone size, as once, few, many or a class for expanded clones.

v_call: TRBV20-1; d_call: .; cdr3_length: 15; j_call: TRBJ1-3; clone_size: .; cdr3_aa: CSAYARGPHRNTIYF; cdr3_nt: TGCAGTGCTTACGCCAGGGGACCCCACAGAAACACCATATATTTT
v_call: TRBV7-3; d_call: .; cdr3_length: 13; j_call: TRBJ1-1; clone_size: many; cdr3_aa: CASSQNMNTEAFF; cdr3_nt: TGTGCCAGCAGCCAGAACATGAACACTGAAGCTTTCTTT
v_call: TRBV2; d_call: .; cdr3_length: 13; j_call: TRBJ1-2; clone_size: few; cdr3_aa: CASSYAGAGGYTF; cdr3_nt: TGTGCCAGCAGTTACGCGGGGGCGGGCGGCTACACCTTC
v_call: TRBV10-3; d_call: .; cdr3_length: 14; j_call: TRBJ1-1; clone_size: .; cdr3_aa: CAIRRTGPDTEAFF; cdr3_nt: TGTGCCATCAGAAGGACGGGACCGGACACTGAAGCTTTCTTT
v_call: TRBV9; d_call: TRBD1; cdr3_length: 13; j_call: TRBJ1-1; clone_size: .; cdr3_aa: CASSGGQGGEAFF; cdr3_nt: TGTGCCAGCAGCGGCGGACAGGGTGGTGAAGCTTTCTTT
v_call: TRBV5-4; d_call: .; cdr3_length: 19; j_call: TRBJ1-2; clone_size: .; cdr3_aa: CASSRWRFSGSLANYGYTF; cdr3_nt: TGTGCCAGCAGCCGGTGGCGTTTTTCAGGGTCCTTAGCTAACTATGGCTACACCTTC
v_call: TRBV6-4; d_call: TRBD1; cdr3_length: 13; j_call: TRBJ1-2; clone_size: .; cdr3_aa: CASIRDSGYGYTF; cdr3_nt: TGTGCCAGTATAAGGGACAGCGGATATGGCTACACCTTC
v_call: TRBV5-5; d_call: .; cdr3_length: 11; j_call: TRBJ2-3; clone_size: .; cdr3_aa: CASSLSRTQYF; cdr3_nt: TGTGCCAGCAGCTTGTCCCGGACGCAGTATTTT
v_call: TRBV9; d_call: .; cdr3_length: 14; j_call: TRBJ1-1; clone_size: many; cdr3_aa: CASSVAGMGTEAFF; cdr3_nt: TGTGCCAGCAGCGTAGCTGGGATGGGTACTGAAGCTTTCTTT
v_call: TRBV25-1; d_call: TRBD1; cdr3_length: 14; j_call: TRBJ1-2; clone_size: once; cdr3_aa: CASSADRGLYGHTF; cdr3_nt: TGTGCCAGCAGTGCTGACAGGGGATTATATGGCCACACCTTC
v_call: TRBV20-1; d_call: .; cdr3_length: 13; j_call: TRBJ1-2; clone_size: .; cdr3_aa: CSARGGGHHGYTF; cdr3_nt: TGCAGTGCTAGAGGAGGGGGACACCATGGCTACACCTTC
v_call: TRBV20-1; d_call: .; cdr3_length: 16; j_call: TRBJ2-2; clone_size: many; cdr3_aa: CSARVASGILTGELFF; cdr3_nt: TGCAGTGCTAGGGTAGCCTCCGGGATCCTCACCGGGGAGCTGTTTTTT
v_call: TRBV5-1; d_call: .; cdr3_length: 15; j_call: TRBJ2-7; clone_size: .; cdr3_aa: CASGVGAENTYEQYF; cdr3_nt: TGTGCCAGCGGCGTGGGAGCCGAGAATACCTACGAGCAGTACTTC
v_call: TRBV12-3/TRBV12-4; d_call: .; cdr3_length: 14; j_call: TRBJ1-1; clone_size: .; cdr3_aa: CASSQGPSNTEAFF; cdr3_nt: TGTGCCAGCAGCCAGGGACCCTCGAACACTGAAGCTTTCTTT
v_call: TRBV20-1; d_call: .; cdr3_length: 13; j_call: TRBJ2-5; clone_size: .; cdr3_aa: CGARHTVQETQYF; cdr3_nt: TGCGGTGCTCGTCATACCGTCCAAGAGACCCAGTACTTC
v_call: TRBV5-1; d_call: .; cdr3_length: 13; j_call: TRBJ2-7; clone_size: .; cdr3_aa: CASSFAQAGGQYF; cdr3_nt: TGCGCCAGCAGCTTTGCACAGGCTGGGGGGCAGTACTTC
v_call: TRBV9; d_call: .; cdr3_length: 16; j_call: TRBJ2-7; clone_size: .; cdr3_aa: CASSLGRTEGGVLRYF; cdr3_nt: TGTGCCAGCAGCCTAGGCCGTACAGAAGGTGGAGTATTGCGGTACTTC
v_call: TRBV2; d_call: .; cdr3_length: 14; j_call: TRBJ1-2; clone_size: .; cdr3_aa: CASSVGGSVYGYTF; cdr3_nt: TGTGCCAGCAGTGTGGGGGGATCAGTATATGGCTACACCTTC
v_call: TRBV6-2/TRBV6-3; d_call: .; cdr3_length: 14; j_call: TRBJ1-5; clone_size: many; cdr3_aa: CASSYSSSNQPQHF; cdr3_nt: TGTGCCAGCAGTTACTCCTCATCTAATCAGCCCCAGCATTTT
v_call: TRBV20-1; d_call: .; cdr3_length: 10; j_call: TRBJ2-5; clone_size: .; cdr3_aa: CSARTDQGHF; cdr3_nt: TGCAGTGCCCGGACGGACCAAGGGCACTTC
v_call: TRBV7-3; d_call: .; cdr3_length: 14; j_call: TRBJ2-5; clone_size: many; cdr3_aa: CASSSDIMTETQYF; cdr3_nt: TGTGCCAGCAGCTCCGACATCATGACAGAGACCCAGTACTTC
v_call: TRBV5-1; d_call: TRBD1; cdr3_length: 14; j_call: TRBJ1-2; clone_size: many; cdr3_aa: CASTQDRGWYGYTF; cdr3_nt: TGCGCCAGCACCCAGGACAGGGGGTGGTATGGCTACACCTTC
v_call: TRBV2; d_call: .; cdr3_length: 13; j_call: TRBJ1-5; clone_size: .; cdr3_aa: CASSEGWGGPQNF; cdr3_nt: TGTGCCAGCAGTGAGGGGTGGGGTGGGCCCCAGAATTTT
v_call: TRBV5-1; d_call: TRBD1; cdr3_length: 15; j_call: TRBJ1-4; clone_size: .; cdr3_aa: CASRRQGEVNEKLFF; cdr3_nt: TGCGCCAGCAGGAGGCAGGGGGAGGTTAATGAAAAACTGTTTTTT
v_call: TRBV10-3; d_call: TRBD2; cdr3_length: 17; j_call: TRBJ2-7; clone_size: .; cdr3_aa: CAISRLRVAGNPSEQYF; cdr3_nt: TGTGCCATTAGTCGGCTAAGAGTAGCGGGGAACCCCTCCGAGCAGTACTTC
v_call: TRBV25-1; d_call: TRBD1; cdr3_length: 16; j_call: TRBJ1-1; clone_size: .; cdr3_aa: CATNAGTGRVNTEAFF; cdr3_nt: TGTGCCACCAATGCCGGGACAGGCCGAGTGAACACTGAAGCTTTCTTT
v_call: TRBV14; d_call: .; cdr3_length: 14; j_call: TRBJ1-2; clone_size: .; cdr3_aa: CASSQESGLSTHAF; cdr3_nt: TGTGCCAGCAGCCAAGAATCAGGACTCTCGACCCACGCCTTC
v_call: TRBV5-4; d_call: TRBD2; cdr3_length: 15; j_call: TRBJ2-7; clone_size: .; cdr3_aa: CASGLEIAGGYEQYF; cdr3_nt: TGTGCCAGCGGCTTGGAAATAGCGGGGGGCTACGAGCAGTACTTC
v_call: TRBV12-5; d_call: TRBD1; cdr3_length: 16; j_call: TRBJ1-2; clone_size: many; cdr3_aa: CASGTDRDRGSGGYTF; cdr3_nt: TGTGCTAGTGGCACCGACCGGGACAGGGGTAGCGGTGGCTACACCTTC
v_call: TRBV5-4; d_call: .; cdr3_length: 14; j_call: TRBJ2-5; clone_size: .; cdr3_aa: CASSLAPGVKTQYF; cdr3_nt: TGTGCCAGCAGCTTAGCGCCAGGGGTAAAGACCCAGTACTTC
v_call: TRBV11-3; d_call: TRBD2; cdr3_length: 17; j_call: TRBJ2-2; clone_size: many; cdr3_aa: CASSGSSGGPAPGELFF; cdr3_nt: TGTGCCAGCAGCGGGTCTAGCGGGGGGCCAGCCCCCGGGGAGCTGTTTTTT
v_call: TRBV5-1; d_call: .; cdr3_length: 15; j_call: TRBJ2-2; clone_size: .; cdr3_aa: CASSLGQQGTGELFF; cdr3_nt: TGCGCCAGCAGTCTTGGGCAGCAGGGGACCGGGGAGCTGTTTTTT
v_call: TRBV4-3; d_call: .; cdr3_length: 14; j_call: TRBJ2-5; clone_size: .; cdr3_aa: CASSQALRGATQYF; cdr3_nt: TGCGCCAGCAGCCAAGCCCTGAGGGGAGCGACCCAGTACTTC
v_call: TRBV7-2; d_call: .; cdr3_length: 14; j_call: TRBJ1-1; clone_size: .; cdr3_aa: CASSYSGGAEYTQF; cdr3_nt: TGTGCCAGCAGCTATAGCGGGGGGGCCGAGTATACGCAGTTT
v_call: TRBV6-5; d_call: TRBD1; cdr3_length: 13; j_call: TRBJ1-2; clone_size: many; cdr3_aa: CASSGTGAHGYTF; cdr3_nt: TGTGCCAGCAGTGGTACAGGGGCCCATGGCTACACCTTC
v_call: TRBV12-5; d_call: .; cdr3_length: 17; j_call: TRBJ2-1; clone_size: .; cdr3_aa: CASRASPSLSSYNEQFF; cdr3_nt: TGTGCCAGCAGGGCGAGCCCTAGCTTGAGCTCCTACAATGAGCAGTTCTTC
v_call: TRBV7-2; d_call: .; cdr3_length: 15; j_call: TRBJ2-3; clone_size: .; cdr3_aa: CASSFRERDDDTQYF; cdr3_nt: TGTGCCAGCAGCTTTCGGGAGAGGGACGATGATACCCAGTATTTT
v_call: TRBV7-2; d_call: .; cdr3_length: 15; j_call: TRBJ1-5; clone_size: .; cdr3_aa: CASSSPARSYEQYHF; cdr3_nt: TGTGCCAGCAGTTCACCGGCGCGCTCCTACGAGCAGTACCATTTT
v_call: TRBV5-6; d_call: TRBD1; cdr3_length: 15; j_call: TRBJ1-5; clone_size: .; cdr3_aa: CASSWGQAQSISQHF; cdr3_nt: TGTGCCAGCAGCTGGGGACAGGCTCAATCTATATCCCAGCATTTT
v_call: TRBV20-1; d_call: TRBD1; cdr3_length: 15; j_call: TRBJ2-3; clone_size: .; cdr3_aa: CSASKDRGTADTQYF; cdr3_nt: TGCAGTGCTAGTAAGGACAGGGGGACCGCAGATACGCAGTATTTT
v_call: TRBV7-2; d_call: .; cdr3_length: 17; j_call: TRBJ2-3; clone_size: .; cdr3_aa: CASSLPGSGCYTFTQYF; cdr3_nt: TGTGCCAGCAGCTTGCCAGGGTCCGGTTGCTACACCTTCACGCAGTATTTT
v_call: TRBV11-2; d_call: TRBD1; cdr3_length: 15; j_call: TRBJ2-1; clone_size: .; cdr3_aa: CASSARGSAYNEQFF; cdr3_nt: TGTGCCAGCAGCGCCAGGGGGAGCGCCTACAATGAGCAGTTCTTC
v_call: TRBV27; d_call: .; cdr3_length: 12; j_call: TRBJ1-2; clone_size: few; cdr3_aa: CASSALGEGYTF; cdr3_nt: TGCGCCAGCAGCGCATTGGGGGAGGGCTACACCTTC
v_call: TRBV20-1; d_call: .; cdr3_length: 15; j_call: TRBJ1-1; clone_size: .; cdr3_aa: CSARRGGAVNTEAFF; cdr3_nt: TGCAGTGCGAGAAGAGGGGGTGCGGTGAACACTGAAGCTTTCTTT
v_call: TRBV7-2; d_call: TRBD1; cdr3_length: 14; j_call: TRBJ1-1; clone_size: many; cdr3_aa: CASKRTGANTEAFF; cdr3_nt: TGTGCCAGCAAAAGGACAGGGGCGAACACTGAAGCTTTCTTT
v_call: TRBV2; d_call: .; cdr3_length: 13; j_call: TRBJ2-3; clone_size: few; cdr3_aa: CASSGDSRDTQYF; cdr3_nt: TGTGCCAGCAGTGGAGACTCCAGGGATACGCAGTATTTT
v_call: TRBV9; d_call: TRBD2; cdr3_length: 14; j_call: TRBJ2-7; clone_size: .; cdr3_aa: CASSVALAGAETHF; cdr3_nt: TGTGCCAGCAGCGTGGCGCTAGCGGGGGCTGAGACCCACTTC
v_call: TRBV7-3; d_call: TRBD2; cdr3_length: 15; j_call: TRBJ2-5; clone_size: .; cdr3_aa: CASSVSSGPTETQYF; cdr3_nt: TGTGCCAGCAGCGTTAGTAGCGGGCCAACAGAGACCCAGTACTTC
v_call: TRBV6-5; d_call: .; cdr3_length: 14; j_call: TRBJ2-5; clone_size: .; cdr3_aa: CASSYYRGQETQYF; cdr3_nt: TGTGCCAGCAGTTATTATCGGGGCCAAGAGACCCAGTACTTC
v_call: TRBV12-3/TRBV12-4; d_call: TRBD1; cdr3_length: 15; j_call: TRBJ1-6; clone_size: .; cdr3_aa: CASSLSGQGGSPLHF; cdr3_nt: TGTGCCAGCAGTCTGAGCGGACAGGGAGGTTCACCCCTCCACTTT
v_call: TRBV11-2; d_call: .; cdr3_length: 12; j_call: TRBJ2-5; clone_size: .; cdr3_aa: CASSLGTVAQYF; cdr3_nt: TGTGCCAGCAGCTTAGGGACCGTAGCCCAGTACTTC
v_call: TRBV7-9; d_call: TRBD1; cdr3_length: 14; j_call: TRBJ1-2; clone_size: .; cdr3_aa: CASRPRTGEQSSPF; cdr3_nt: TGTGCCAGCAGGCCCAGGACAGGGGAACAATCGTCCCCATTC
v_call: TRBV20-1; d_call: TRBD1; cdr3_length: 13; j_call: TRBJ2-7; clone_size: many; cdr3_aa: CSARGQGVVEQYF; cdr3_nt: TGCAGTGCTAGGGGACAGGGGGTGGTCGAGCAGTACTTC
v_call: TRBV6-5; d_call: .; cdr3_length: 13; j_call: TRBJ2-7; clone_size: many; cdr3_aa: CASREGLSYEQYF; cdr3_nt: TGTGCCAGCAGGGAGGGTTTATCCTACGAGCAGTACTTC
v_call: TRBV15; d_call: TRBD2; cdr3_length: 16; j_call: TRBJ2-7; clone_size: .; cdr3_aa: CASALSAAGGHYEQYF; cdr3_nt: TGTGCCTCCGCCCTTTCGGCAGCGGGAGGCCACTACGAGCAGTACTTC